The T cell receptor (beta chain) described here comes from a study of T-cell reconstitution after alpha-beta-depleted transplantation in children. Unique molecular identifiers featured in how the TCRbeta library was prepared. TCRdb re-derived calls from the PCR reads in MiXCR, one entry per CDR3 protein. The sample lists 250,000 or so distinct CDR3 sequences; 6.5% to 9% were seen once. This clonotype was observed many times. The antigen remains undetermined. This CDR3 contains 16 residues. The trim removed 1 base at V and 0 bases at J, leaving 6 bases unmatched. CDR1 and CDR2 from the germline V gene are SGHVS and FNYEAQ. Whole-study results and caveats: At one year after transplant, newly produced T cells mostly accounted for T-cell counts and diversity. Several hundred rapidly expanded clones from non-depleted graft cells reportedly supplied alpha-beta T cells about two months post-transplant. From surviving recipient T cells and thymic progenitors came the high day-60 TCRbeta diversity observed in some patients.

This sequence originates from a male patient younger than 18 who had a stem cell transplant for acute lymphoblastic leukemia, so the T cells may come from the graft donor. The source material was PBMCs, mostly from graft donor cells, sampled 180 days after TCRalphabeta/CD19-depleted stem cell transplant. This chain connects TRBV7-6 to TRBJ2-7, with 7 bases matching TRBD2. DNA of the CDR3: TGTGCCAGCAGCTTAGGGTCAGCGGGAAGCTCCTACGAGCAGTACTTC. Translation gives CASSLGSAGSSYEQYF.